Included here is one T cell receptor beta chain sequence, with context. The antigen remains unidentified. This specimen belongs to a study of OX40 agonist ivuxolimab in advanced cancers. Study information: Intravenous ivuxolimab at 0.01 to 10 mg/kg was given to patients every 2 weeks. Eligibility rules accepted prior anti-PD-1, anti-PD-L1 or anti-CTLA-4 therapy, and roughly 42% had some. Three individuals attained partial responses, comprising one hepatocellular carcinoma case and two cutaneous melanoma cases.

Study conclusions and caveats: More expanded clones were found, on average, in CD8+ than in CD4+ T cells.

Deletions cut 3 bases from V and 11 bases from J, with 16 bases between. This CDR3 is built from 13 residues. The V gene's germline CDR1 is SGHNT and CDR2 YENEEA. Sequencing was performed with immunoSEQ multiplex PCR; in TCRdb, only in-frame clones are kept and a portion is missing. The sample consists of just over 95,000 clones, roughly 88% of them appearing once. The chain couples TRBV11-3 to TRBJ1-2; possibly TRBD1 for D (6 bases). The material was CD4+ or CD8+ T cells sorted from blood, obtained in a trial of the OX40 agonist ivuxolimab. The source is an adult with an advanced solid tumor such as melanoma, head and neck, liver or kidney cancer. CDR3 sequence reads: CASSFGGREVYTF. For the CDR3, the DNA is TGTGCCAGCAGCTTTGGGGGGCGCGAGGTTTACACCTTC.